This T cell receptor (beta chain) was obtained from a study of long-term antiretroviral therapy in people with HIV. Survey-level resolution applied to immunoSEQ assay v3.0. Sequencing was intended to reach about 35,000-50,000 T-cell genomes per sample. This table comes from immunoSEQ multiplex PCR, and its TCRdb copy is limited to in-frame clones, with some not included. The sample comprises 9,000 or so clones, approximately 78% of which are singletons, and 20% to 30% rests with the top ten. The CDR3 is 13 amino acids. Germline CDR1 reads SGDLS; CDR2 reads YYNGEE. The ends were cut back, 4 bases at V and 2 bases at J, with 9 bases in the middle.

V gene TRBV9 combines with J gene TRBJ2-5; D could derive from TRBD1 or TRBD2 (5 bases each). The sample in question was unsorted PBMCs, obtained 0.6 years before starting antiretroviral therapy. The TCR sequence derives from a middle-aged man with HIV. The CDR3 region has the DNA TGTGCCAGCAGCCCGGGGCCGCAAGAGACCCAGTACTTC. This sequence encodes CASSPGPQETQYF. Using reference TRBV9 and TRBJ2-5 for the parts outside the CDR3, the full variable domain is DSGVTQTPKHLITATGQRVTLRCSPRSGDLSVYWYQQSLDQGLQFLIQYYNGEERAKGNILERFSAQQFPDLHSELNLSSLELGDSALYFCASSPGPQETQYFGPGTRLLVL.